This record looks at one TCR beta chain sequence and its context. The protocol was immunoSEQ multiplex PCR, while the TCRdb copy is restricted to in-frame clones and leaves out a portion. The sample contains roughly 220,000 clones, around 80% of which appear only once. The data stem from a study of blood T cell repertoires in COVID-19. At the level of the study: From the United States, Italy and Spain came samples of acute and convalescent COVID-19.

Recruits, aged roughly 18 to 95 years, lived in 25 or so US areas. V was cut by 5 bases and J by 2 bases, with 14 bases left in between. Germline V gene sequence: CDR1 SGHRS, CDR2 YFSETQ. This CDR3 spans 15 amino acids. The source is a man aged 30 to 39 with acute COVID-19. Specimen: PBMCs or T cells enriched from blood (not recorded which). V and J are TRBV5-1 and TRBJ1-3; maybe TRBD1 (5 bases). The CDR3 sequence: CASRPSQVPGNTIYF. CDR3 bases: TGCGCCAGCAGACCCTCACAGGTTCCTGGAAACACCATATATTTT. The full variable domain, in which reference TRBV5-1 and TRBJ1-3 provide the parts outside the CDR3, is KAGVTQTPRYLIKTRGQQVTLSCSPISGHRSVSWYQQTPGQGLQFLFEYFSETQRNKGNFPGRFSGRQFSNSRSEMNVSTLELGDSALYLCASRPSQVPGNTIYFGEGSWLTVV.